What follows are 14 T cell receptor beta chains derived from one specimen sequenced in a study of HIV-infected children after antiretroviral therapy interruption. Noted treatment: PENTA 11 planned treatment interruption arm or continuous ART arm. The TCR library was built from RNA with a 3' RACE protocol and unique molecular identifiers. TCRdb reprocessed the 3' RACE reads with MiXCR, giving one entry per CDR3 protein. In the table there are about 15,000 distinct CDR3 sequences, 3% to 3.5% of which are singletons. The source was CD45RO+ CD8+ T cells from PBMCs, pooled from several time points, collected from a donor given antiretroviral therapy, either interrupted or continuous. Described subset: memory CD8+ CD45RO+ CD45RA- T cells. These receptors originate from a pool of human donors with HIV.

The sample holds many counts of this clonotype. The chain carries TRBV24-1 and TRBJ2-2; no clear D. The CDR3 length is 12 residues. Germline values: CDR1 KGHDR, CDR2 SFDVKD. Trimming removed 5 bases at V and 6 bases at J, with 6 bases between. The CDR3 reads CATSGDAGELFF. In DNA, the CDR3 is TGTGCCACCAGTGGAGACGCCGGGGAGCTGTTTTTT.

This clonotype was found many times. The rearrangement uses TRBV28 and TRBJ1-1; D not resolved. V gave up 3 bases and J gave up 1 base, with 12 bases separating them. The CDR3 runs 15 residues. From germline, CDR1 is MDHEN and CDR2 SYDVKM. The CDR3 is CASSLVWWRNTEAFF. Written as DNA, the CDR3 is TGTGCCAGCAGTTTGGTCTGGTGGAGGAACACTGAAGCTTTCTTT. Looking up the rest from reference TRBV28 and TRBJ1-1 gives the full variable domain: DVKVTQSSRYLVKRTGEKVFLECVQDMDHENMFWYRQDPGLGLRLIYFSYDVKMKEKGDIPEGYSVSREKKERFSLILESASTNQTSMYLCASSLVWWRNTEAFFGQGTRLTVV.

In this sample, this clonotype turned up many times. The chain combines TRBV6-5 with TRBJ2-3; 8 bases match TRBD2. This CDR3 is built from 16 residues. V lost 2 bases, J lost 4 bases, and 8 bases stayed unmatched. The germline CDR1 and CDR2 sequences are MNHEY and SVGAGI. In DNA, the CDR3 is TGTGCCAGCAGTTACCTCCCCGGGACTAGGCCAGATACGCAGTATTTT. The encoded protein is CASSYLPGTRPDTQYF.

This clonotype was detected ten times or more. The chain employs TRBV21-1 and TRBJ2-5; TRBD1 reflects the table's D call only, with no check against the DNA. TRBV21-1 is described as a pseudogene. The CDR3 loop spans 14 amino acids. The CDR3: CASSKGGIRETQYF. The CDR3 DNA is TGTGCCAGCAGCAAAGGGGGGATTCGGGAGACCCAGTACTTC.

This clonotype was seen repeatedly, ten times or more. V and J are TRBV29-1 and TRBJ1-1; D uncertain. Trimming shortened V by 0 bases and J by 8 bases, and 10 bases separated the two germline ends. The CDR3 contains 12 residues. Germline CDR1 is SQVTM and CDR2 is ANQGSEA. In DNA, the CDR3 is TGCAGCGTTGAAGACTACCCCGTGGAAGCTTTCTTT. This codes for CSVEDYPVEAFF.

In its sample, this clonotype was seen many times. V usage is TRBV24-1 and J usage is TRBJ2-1, with D uncertain. Germline loops: CDR1 KGHDR, CDR2 SFDVKD. The CDR3 consists of 16 residues. V dropped 5 bases and J dropped 3 bases, with 16 bases sitting between them. DNA of the CDR3: TGTGCCACCAGTGGCCGCCCCCCGGAAGGCTACAATGAGCAGTTCTTC. Translating it yields CATSGRPPEGYNEQFF.

The chain recombines TRBV24-1 with TRBJ2-7; D remains ambiguous. In germline, CDR1 is KGHDR, CDR2 SFDVKD. The CDR3 is 12 amino acids. Trimming took 0 bases from V and 6 from J, leaving 5 bases between them. The CDR3 reads CATSDLQAEQYF. CDR3 bases: TGTGCCACCAGTGATTTGCAAGCCGAGCAGTACTTC.

This clonotype was detected ten times or more. The chain couples TRBV25-1 to TRBJ2-2; D not certain. CDR1 and CDR2 (germline): MGHDK, SYGVNS. The V gene lost 6 bases and the J gene lost 3 bases, with 8 bases spanning the gap. The CDR3 consists of 13 residues. The CDR3 sequence: CASSTKDTGELFF. The CDR3 coding sequence is TGTGCCAGCAGCACCAAGGACACCGGGGAGCTGTTTTTT.

This rearrangement joins TRBV29-1 to TRBJ2-5; a weak D match, TRBD2 (6 bases). CDR1 is SQVTM and CDR2 is ANQGSEA in the germline V gene. CDR3 length: 13 amino acids. Between the trimmed V and J ends, which lost 3 bases and 3 bases, there was a span of 11 bases. The CDR3 reads CSVDRRGEETQYF. DNA of the CDR3: TGCAGCGTTGATCGGCGCGGGGAAGAGACCCAGTACTTC. Full variable domain (outside the CDR3, taken from reference TRBV29-1 and TRBJ2-5): SAVISQKPSRDICQRGTSLTIQCQVDSQVTMMFWYRQQPGQSLTLIATANQGSEATYESGFVIDKFPISRPNLTFSTLTVSNMSPEDSSIYLCSVDRRGEETQYFGPGTRLLVL.

This clonotype came up many times. The CDR3 ends on some other residue instead of the conserved phenylalanine or tryptophan, so this is likely a read error. This chain connects TRBV3-1 to TRBJ2-5; the match to TRBD2 covers 10 bases. The V gene's germline CDR1 is LGHDT and CDR2 YNNKEL (reference sequence). The CDR3 runs 16 residues. V gave up 1 base and J gave up 4 bases; unmatched junction bases: 6. DNA for the CDR3: TGTGCCAGCAGCCAAGGGGCGCAGCGGGGGGGAGAGACCCAGTACGTC. The encoded protein is CASSQGAQRGGETQYV.

There are many counts of this clonotype. The chain uses TRBV20-1 and TRBJ2-7; 7 bases align to TRBD1. Germline V gene lookup returns CDR1 DFQATT and CDR2 SNEGSKA (reference sequence). This CDR3 has 15 residues. With V trimmed by 5 bases and J by 2 bases, 12 bases remained unmatched. CDR3 bases: TGCAGTGCTCCAAGATCAGACAGGGCCCCCTACGAGCAGTACTTC. This codes for CSAPRSDRAPYEQYF.

The rearrangement links TRBV29-1 to TRBJ1-2; TRBD1 might be the D (6 bases). This CDR3 spans 12 amino acids. Trimming took off 7 bases at V and 8 bases at J, with 17 bases between the two ends. Germline V lookup: CDR1 SQVTM, CDR2 ANQGSEA. The CDR3 loop reads CSARTALGGYTF. The DNA for the CDR3 is TGCAGCGCCCGGACAGCTTTAGGAGGCTACACCTTC.

This clonotype was counted at least ten times. The rearrangement joins TRBV19 to TRBJ2-1; D remains unclear. The CDR3 runs to 14 residues. Trimming took off 3 bases at V and 0 bases at J, with 6 bases between the two ends. Germline-derived CDR1 and CDR2 are LNHDA and SQIVND (reference sequence). The CDR3 sequence: CASSIPSSYNEQFF. The CDR3 nucleotides are TGTGCCAGTAGTATCCCGAGCTCCTACAATGAGCAGTTCTTC.

The rearrangement links TRBV4-3 to TRBJ2-7; 9 nucleotides line up with TRBD1. CDR1 LGHNA and CDR2 YSLEER come from the germline V gene. Unmatched junction bases numbered 4, after V lost 2 bases and J lost 2 bases. The CDR3 consists of 15 residues. The DNA for the CDR3 is TGCGCCAGCAGCCAATTCGGACAGGGGACCTACGAGCAGTACTTC. Its translation: CASSQFGQGTYEQYF.